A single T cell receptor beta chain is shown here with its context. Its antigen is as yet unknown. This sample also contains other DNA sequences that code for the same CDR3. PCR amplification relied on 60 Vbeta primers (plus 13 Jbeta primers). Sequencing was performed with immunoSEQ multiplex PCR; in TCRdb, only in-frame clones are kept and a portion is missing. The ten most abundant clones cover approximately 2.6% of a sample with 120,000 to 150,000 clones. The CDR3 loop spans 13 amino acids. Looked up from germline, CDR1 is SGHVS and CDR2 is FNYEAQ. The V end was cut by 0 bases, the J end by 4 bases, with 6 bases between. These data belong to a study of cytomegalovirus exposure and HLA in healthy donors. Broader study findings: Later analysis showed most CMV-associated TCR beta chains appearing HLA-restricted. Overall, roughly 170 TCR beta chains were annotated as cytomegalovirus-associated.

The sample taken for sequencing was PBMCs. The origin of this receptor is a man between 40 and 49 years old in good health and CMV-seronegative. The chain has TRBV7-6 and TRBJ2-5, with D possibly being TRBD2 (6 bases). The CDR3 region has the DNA TGTGCCAGCAGCTTAGCGGGGGGAGAGACCCAGTACTTC. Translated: CASSLAGGETQYF. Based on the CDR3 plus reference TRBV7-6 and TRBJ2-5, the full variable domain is GAGVSQSPRYKVTKRGQDVALRCDPISGHVSLYWYRQALGQGPEFLTYFNYEAQQDKSGLPNDRFSAERPEGSISTLTIQRTEQRDSAMYRCASSLAGGETQYFGPGTRLLVL.